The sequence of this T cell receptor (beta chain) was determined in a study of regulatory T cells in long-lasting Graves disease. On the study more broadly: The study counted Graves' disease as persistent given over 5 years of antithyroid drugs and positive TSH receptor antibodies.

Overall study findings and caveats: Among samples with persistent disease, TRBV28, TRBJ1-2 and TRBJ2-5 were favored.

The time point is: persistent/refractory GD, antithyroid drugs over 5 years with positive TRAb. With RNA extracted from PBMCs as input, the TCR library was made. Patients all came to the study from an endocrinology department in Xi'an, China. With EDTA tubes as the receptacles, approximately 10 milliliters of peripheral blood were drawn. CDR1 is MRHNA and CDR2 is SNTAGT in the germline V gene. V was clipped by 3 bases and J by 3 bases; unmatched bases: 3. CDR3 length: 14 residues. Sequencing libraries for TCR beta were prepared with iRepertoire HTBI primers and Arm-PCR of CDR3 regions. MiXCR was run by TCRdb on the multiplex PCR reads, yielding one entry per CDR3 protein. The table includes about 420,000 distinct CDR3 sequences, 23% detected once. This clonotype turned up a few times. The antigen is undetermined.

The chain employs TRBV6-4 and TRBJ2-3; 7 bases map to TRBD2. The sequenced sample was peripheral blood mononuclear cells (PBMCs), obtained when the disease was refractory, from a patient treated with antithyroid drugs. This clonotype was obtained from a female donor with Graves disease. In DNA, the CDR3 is TGTGCCAGCAGTGAGGGGGGAGGGACAGATACGCAGTATTTT. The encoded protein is CASSEGGGTDTQYF.